This T cell receptor (beta chain) was captured by sequencing in a study of HIV-infected patients and healthy controls. Alpha and beta constant-region primers primed reverse transcription of around 500 ng RNA. Each of the alpha and beta chains got its own library through chain-specific third strand synthesis with indices. A 23-cycle PCR with P5s and P7 primers followed a short adapter-adding first PCR. TCRdb re-derived calls from the 5' RACE reads in MiXCR, one entry per CDR3 protein. The sample shows approximately 16,000 distinct CDR3 sequences, roughly 9% of them seen only once. There are many counts of this clonotype. Its antigen is unknown. Study observations and caveats: Healthy controls shared more CDR3 sequences between individuals than HIV-infected patients did. Only sixteen HIV-infected individuals were processed, a major limit on how widely findings apply.

Whole blood was used without fractionation, so all unsorted peripheral T cells were included. The sequenced material came from blood. The sequence was obtained from an adult in good health.

The CDR3 DNA reads TGCAGCGTTGAACTTCGGAACTACGAGCAGTACTTC. Its protein is CSVELRNYEQYF. The chain uses TRBV29-1 and TRBJ2-7; no clear D. The CDR3 is 12 residues long. CDR1 and CDR2 from the germline V gene are SQVTM and ANQGSEA. V was cut by 2 bases and J by 3 bases, with 8 bases left in between.